A single sample gave rise to the 28 T cell receptor beta chains below, sequenced in a study of T cells after yellow fever vaccination. TCRdb fed the 5' RACE reads into MiXCR, producing one record per CDR3 protein. The sample carries around 360,000 distinct CDR3 sequences, 11% recorded once. Specimen: PBMCs, collected on the day of the first yellow fever vaccination. These receptors originate from a man younger than 35 who received the YFV17D yellow fever vaccine.

The gene calls are TRBV5-8 and TRBJ2-7; D remains ambiguous. Per germline, CDR1 SGHTS and CDR2 YDEGEE. With 0 bases removed from V and 2 bases from J, the gap between germline ends came to 12 bases. CDR3 length: 15 residues. CDR3 bases: TGTGCCAGCAGCTTGGGGGTCCGCAGAACCTACGAGCAGTACGTC. This codes for CASSLGVRRTYEQYV.

This clonotype appeared a few times. The V call is TRBV7-3, the J call TRBJ2-5; D is unresolved. The germline gives CDR1 SGHTA, CDR2 FQGTGA. V was shortened by 5 bases and J by 1 base, with 8 bases between the two germline ends. CDR3 size: 13 residues. In DNA form, the CDR3 reads TGTGCCAGCAGCAAGCGTATCCAAGAGACCCAGTACTTC. This translates into CASSKRIQETQYF.

The chain has TRBV14 and TRBJ2-1; possible D gene TRBD1, 5 bases. V lost 4 bases to trimming and J lost 10 bases, with 11 bases between them. The germline gives CDR1 SGHDN, CDR2 FVKESK. The CDR3 runs to 12 residues. The CDR3 DNA sequence: TGTGCCAGCAGCCCCGCTAGGGGCGAGCAGTTCTTC. It encodes CASSPARGEQFF.

This clonotype turned up a few times. V usage is TRBV5-1 and J usage is TRBJ1-4; D is uncertain. Germline values: CDR1 SGHRS, CDR2 YFSETQ. Trimming left V 4 bases short and J 0 bases short, with 13 bases between. This CDR3 is built from 16 residues. DNA of the CDR3: TGCGCCAGCAGCCTAAGCACCGGTGCAACTAATGAAAAACTGTTTTTT. It codes for CASSLSTGATNEKLFF.

The chain couples TRBV11-2 to TRBJ2-1, with D hard to call. The germline V and J ends were trimmed by 1 base and 3 bases, with 10 bases remaining between them. CDR1 and CDR2 from the germline V gene are SGHAT and FQNNGV. This CDR3 is 15 amino acids long. The CDR3 loop is CASSLVVRVYNEQFF. CDR3 nucleotide sequence: TGTGCCAGCAGCTTAGTTGTTCGGGTCTACAATGAGCAGTTCTTC.

As for this clonotype: A much larger clone differs from this one at a single base, so this may be a read error. The V call is TRBV28, the J call TRBJ1-5; 7 bases align to TRBD1. The germline V gene has CDR1 MDHEN and CDR2 SYDVKM. The CDR3 length is 13 residues. CDR3 DNA: TGTGTCAGCAGTTTACAGGGGTACCAGCCCCAGCATTTT. Amino acid sequence: CVSSLQGYQPQHF.

This clonotype was detected many times. The rearrangement joins TRBV7-9 to TRBJ2-4; TRBD1 matches 8 bases. This CDR3 is 15 amino acids long. Germline trimming cut 5 bases from V and 5 bases from J; bases unmatched to any gene: 8. Per the germline V gene, CDR1 is SEHNR and CDR2 is FQNEAQ (reference sequence). Here the CDR3 DNA reads TGTGCCAGCAGCCCGCCCGGGACAGGAGAAAACATTCAGTACTTC. It yields the protein CASSPPGTGENIQYF.

V usage is TRBV20-1 and J usage is TRBJ2-3; 10 bases are shared with TRBD2. This CDR3 contains 16 residues. Germline CDR1 DFQATT, CDR2 SNEGSKA (reference sequence). J lost 0 bases, V lost 4 bases, and 7 bases had no gene match. CDR3 bases: TGCAGTGCTAAGGCTAGCGGGGGCGCCAGCACAGATACGCAGTATTTT. As protein: CSAKASGGASTDTQYF.

This chain joins TRBV19 and TRBJ2-3; D is perhaps TRBD1 (5 bases). Trimming took 3 bases from V and 4 from J, leaving 11 bases between them. The CDR3 has 14 residues. CDR1 LNHDA and CDR2 SQIVND come from the germline V gene (reference sequence). CDR3 loop: CASSMGRPSDTQYF. The CDR3 DNA is TGTGCCAGTAGTATGGGGCGGCCCTCAGATACGCAGTATTTT.

The chain joins TRBV20-1 to TRBJ1-6; D gene unclear. V lost 3 bases, J lost 5 bases, and 8 bases lay in between. The CDR3 loop spans 13 amino acids. Germline-derived CDR1 and CDR2 are DFQATT and SNEGSKA (reference sequence). The CDR3 sequence: CSARGTDNSPLHF. The CDR3 coding sequence is TGCAGTGCTAGGGGAACAGATAATTCACCCCTCCACTTT.

This clonotype was counted at least ten times. This chain joins TRBV7-2 and TRBJ2-1, with D perhaps matching TRBD1 (5 bases). The V and J ends lost 10 bases and 3 bases respectively, with 16 bases between them. The CDR3 extends over 14 amino acids. Germline V lookup: CDR1 SGHTA, CDR2 FQGNSA. CDR3 bases: TGTGCCATCCCGAGTACGCAGGGCTACAATGAGCAGTTCTTC. Amino acids: CAIPSTQGYNEQFF.

This clonotype was counted at least ten times. The chain uses TRBV6-4 and TRBJ2-1, with 9 bases identical to TRBD1. This CDR3 is built from 15 residues. V was pared by 2 bases and J by 8 bases, with 7 bases of the junction left unmatched. Germline assignment: CDR1 MRHNA and CDR2 SNTAGT. CDR3 sequence: CASSDRTGAIDEQFF. The CDR3 coding sequence is TGTGCCAGCAGTGACCGGACAGGGGCAATCGATGAGCAGTTCTTC.

The gene calls are TRBV7-2 and TRBJ2-5; TRBD1 matches at 9 bases. The germline CDR1 and CDR2 sequences are SGHTA and FQGNSA. V shed 5 bases and J 6 bases; nucleotides not matched to a gene: 7. The CDR3 length is 14 residues. This CDR3 reads CASSTTGGAQTQYF. The CDR3 DNA reads TGTGCCAGCAGCACTACAGGGGGCGCACAGACCCAGTACTTC.

The table lists this clonotype with a few counts. The chain couples TRBV4-2 to TRBJ2-3; D is unclear. Germline V CDR1 and CDR2: LGHNA, YNFKEQ. The germline V and J ends were trimmed by 2 bases and 0 bases, with 9 bases remaining between them. The CDR3 length is 15 residues. DNA for the CDR3: TGTGCCAGCAGCCAACGGGTCGGTAGCACAGATACGCAGTATTTT. This codes for CASSQRVGSTDTQYF.

This clonotype was seen only a few times. The rearrangement links TRBV7-9 to TRBJ1-1; 9 bases are a match to TRBD1. Germline CDR1 and CDR2: SEHNR and FQNEAQ (reference sequence). The CDR3 covers 13 residues. Trimming removed 5 bases from V and 4 bases from J; junction bases left unmatched: 2. The CDR3 nucleotides are TGTGCCAGCAGCAACAGGGGGCTCACTGAAGCTTTCTTT. Translated: CASSNRGLTEAFF.

This clonotype showed up just a few times. The genes are TRBV12-3 or TRBV12-4 and TRBJ2-7, with 7 nucleotides matching TRBD1. With 2 bases clipped from V and 4 bases from J, the junction kept 8 bases outside the gene matches. The CDR3 has 15 amino acids. CDR3 residues: CASSLRRQGFYEQYF. The CDR3, as DNA: TGTGCCAGCAGTTTAAGGCGACAGGGCTTTTACGAGCAGTACTTC.

This clonotype was recorded a few times. The V gene is TRBV12-3 or TRBV12-4, the J gene TRBJ1-6; D is undetermined. This CDR3 is built from 14 residues. Trimming stripped 5 bases from V and 3 bases from J, with 8 bases between. CDR3 in amino acids: CASSPDGYNSPLHF. The DNA for the CDR3 is TGTGCCAGCAGTCCCGACGGCTATAATTCACCCCTCCACTTT.

The V call is TRBV18, the J call TRBJ1-1; a weak D match, TRBD1 (5 bases). Trimming removed 3 bases from V and 2 bases from J, with 10 bases in between. Germline V gene sequence: CDR1 KGHSH, CDR2 LQKENI. CDR3 length: 14 amino acids. The CDR3 DNA follows: TGTGCCAGCTCACCGACAGTACTTAACACTGAAGCTTTCTTT. It encodes CASSPTVLNTEAFF.

This clonotype was observed many times. V is TRBV5-5 and J is TRBJ2-5; D gene uncertain. V was pared by 0 bases and J by 2 bases, with 14 bases between. CDR1 and CDR2 from the germline V gene are SGHKS and YYEKEE (reference sequence). This CDR3 spans 16 amino acids. This chain's CDR3 is CASSLAPLRVQETQYF. CDR3 nucleotides: TGTGCCAGCAGCTTGGCCCCGCTCCGAGTTCAAGAGACCCAGTACTTC.

This clonotype was seen only a few times. The V gene is TRBV12-3 or TRBV12-4, the J gene TRBJ1-1, with D unresolved. The CDR3 loop spans 15 amino acids. V was clipped by 6 bases and J by 2 bases, with 16 bases between them. In DNA form, the CDR3 reads TGTGCCAGCAGCCCGTTCCGACTGGCAAACACTGAAGCTTTCTTT. Translating gives CASSPFRLANTEAFF.

V and J are TRBV5-6 and TRBJ2-5; 12 bases match TRBD2. This CDR3 has 16 amino acids. CDR1 is SGHDT, CDR2 YYEEEE, per germline. The ends lost 5 bases at V and 1 base at J; junction bases unmatched: 6. The CDR3 loop reads CASRILAGGLQETQYF. The CDR3 nucleotides are TGTGCCAGCAGGATACTAGCGGGGGGCCTCCAAGAGACCCAGTACTTC. The full variable domain, rest sourced from reference TRBV5-6 and TRBJ2-5, is DAGVTQSPTHLIKTRGQQVTLRCSPKSGHDTVSWYQQALGQGPQFIFQYYEEEERQRGNFPDRFSGHQFPNYSSELNVNALLLGDSALYLCASRILAGGLQETQYFGPGTRLLVL.

This chain connects TRBV20-1 to TRBJ1-5, with TRBD1 identical over 10 bases. Germline trimming cut 6 bases from V and 2 bases from J; bases unmatched to any gene: 7. Germline assignment: CDR1 DFQATT and CDR2 SNEGSKA (reference sequence). This CDR3 has 15 residues. CDR3: CSAQTGTGGNQPQHF. The CDR3 DNA is TGCAGTGCACAGACGGGGACAGGGGGCAATCAGCCCCAGCATTTT.

In regard to this clonotype: Given a much more abundant clone one base away, this may be a read error. V is TRBV20-1 and J is TRBJ2-5; possible D gene TRBD2, 6 bases. The CDR3 is made up of 13 amino acids. Germline V CDR1 and CDR2: DFQATT, SNEGSKA (reference sequence). The chain's CDR3 is CSAPRSPRETRYF. The DNA of the CDR3 is TGCAGCGCCCCCCGGAGCCCACGGGAGACCCGGTACTTC.

This clonotype was seen more than once but under ten times. The chain employs TRBV9 and TRBJ2-1, with 11 bases fitting TRBD2. V lost 0 bases and J lost 4; bases outside the gene matches: 3. The CDR3 extends over 16 amino acids. Per germline, CDR1 SGDLS and CDR2 YYNGEE. CDR3 residues: CASSVVAGGLYNEQFF. The CDR3, as DNA: TGTGCCAGCAGCGTAGTAGCGGGGGGGCTGTACAATGAGCAGTTCTTC.

The chain joins TRBV19 to TRBJ1-3; unclear D gene. Trimming removed 5 bases at V and 4 bases at J, with 9 bases between. The CDR3 is made up of 13 amino acids. CDR1 LNHDA and CDR2 SQIVND come from the germline V gene (reference sequence). The CDR3 DNA sequence: TGTGCCAGTAGTCTGAACCCGGGAAACACCATATATTTT. Its protein is CASSLNPGNTIYF. Variable domain in full (rest from reference TRBV19 and TRBJ1-3): DGGITQSPKYLFRKEGQNVTLSCEQNLNHDAMYWYRQDPGQGLRLIYYSQIVNDFQKGDIAEGYSVSREKKESFPLTVTSAQKNPTAFYLCASSLNPGNTIYFGEGSWLTVV.

V gene TRBV12-3 or TRBV12-4 combines with J gene TRBJ2-7, with 10 bases lining up with TRBD1. The CDR3 contains 11 residues. V was clipped by 8 bases and J by 6 bases; unmatched bases: 1. The CDR3 nucleotides read TGTGCCAGCCGGGACAGGGGCGAGCAGTACTTC. This codes for CASRDRGEQYF.

This clonotype has a handful of counts. The V gene is TRBV7-8, the J gene TRBJ2-7; D is uncertain. V was shortened by 5 bases and J by 3 bases, with 17 bases between the two germline ends. Germline CDR1 is SGHVS and CDR2 is FQNEAQ. This CDR3 contains 15 residues. CDR3 bases: TGTGCCAGCAGCCTATTCGGGCCCCGCGGCTACGAGCAGTACTTC. Its translation is CASSLFGPRGYEQYF.

This clonotype was counted only a few times. The rearrangement uses TRBV28 and TRBJ1-2; D ambiguous. The ends were cut back, 6 bases at V and 6 bases at J, with 14 bases in the middle. CDR1 and CDR2 from the germline V gene are MDHEN and SYDVKM. The CDR3 is made up of 13 amino acids. The CDR3 protein is CASRQGSNHGYTF. Written as DNA, the CDR3 is TGTGCCAGCAGGCAAGGGTCCAACCATGGCTACACCTTC.